This TCR beta chain was sequenced in a study of cytomegalovirus exposure and HLA in healthy donors. Regarding this clone: As yet, its antigen is unknown.

Amplification used 60 Vbeta primers and 13 Jbeta primers. TCRdb keeps only in-frame clones here, not all; method: immunoSEQ multiplex PCR. In total, the table holds about 190,000 clones. Study-level points and caveats: The Asian-associated ancestry cluster reportedly had fewer N-insertions than the approximately 670-donor mean in a later analysis. Later on, a genetic analysis was performed. It linked a missense variant in DCLRE1C with V- and J-gene trimming of TCR beta. The study had only CMV serostatus as immune exposure information.

Germline V gene lookup returns CDR1 MDHEN and CDR2 SYDVKM. The V gene end was trimmed by 5 bases and the J gene end by 4 bases; junction bases not matched to a gene: 8. The length of the CDR3 is 16 residues. This sequence was found in a woman between 25 and 40 years old in good health and CMV-seropositive. What was sequenced was PBMCs. J is TRBJ2-1 and V is TRBV28; 10 bases fit TRBD2. The CDR3 protein is CASSPSSGSPYNEQFF. CDR3 in DNA: TGTGCCAGCAGTCCCTCTAGCGGGAGTCCGTACAATGAGCAGTTCTTC.